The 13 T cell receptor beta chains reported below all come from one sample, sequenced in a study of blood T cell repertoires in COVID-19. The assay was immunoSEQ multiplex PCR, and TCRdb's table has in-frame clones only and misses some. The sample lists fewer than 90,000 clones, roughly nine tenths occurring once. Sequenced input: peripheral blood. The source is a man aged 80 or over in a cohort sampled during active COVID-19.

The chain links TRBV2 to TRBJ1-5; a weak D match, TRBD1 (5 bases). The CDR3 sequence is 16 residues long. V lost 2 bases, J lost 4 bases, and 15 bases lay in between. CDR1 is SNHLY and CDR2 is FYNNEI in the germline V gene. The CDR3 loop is CASSEWGGSWNQPQHF. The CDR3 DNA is TGTGCCAGCAGTGAATGGGGGGGGAGTTGGAATCAGCCCCAGCATTTT.

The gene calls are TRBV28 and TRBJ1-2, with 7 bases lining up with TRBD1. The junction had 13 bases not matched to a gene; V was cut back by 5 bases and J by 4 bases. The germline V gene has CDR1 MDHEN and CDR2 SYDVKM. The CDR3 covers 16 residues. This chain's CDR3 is CASSDSGGTDAYGYTF. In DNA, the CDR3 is TGTGCCAGCAGTGACTCAGGGGGGACAGATGCCTATGGCTACACCTTC.

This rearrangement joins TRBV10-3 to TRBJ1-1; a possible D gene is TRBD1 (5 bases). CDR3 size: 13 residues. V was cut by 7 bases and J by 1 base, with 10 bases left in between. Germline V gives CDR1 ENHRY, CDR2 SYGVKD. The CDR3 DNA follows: TGTGCCATCATGCGGGGCACGAACACTGAAGCTTTCTTT. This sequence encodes CAIMRGTNTEAFF.

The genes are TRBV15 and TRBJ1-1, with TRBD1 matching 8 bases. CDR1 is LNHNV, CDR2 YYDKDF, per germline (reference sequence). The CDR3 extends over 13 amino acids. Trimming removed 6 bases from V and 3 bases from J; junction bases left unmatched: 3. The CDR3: CATSRQGHTEAFF. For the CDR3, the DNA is TGTGCCACCAGTCGACAGGGGCACACTGAAGCTTTCTTT.

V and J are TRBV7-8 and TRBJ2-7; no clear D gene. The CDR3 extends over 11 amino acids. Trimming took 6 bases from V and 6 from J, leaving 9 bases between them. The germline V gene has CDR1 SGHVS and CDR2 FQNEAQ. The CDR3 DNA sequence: TGTGCCAGCAGTCTTGGCACCGAGCAGTACTTC. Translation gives CASSLGTEQYF.

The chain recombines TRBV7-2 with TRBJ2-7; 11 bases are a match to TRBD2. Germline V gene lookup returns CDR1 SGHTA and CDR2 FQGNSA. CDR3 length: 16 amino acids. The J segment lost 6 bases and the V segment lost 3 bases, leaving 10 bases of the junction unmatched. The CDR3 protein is CASSFLLAGGPGEQYF. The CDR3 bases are TGTGCCAGCAGCTTCCTGTTAGCGGGGGGGCCGGGCGAGCAGTACTTC.

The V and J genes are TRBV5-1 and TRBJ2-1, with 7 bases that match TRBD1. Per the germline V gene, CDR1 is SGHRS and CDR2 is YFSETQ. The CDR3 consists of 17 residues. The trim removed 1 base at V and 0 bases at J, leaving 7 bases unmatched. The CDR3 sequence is CASSLRAGTASYNEQFF. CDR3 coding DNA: TGCGCCAGCAGCTTGAGAGCCGGGACAGCCTCCTACAATGAGCAGTTCTTC.

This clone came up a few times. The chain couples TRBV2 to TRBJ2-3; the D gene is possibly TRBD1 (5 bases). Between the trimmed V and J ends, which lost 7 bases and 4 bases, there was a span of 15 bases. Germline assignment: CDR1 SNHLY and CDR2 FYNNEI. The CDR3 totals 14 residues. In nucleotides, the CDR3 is TGTGCCAGCATCCTCCTTCAAGGGGCAGATACGCAGTATTTT. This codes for CASILLQGADTQYF.

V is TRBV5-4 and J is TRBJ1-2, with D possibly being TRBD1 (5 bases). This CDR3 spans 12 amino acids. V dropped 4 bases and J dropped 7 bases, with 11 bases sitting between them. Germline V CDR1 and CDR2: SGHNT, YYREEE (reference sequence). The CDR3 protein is CASSALRVGYTF. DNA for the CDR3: TGTGCCAGCAGCGCACTCAGGGTTGGCTACACCTTC.

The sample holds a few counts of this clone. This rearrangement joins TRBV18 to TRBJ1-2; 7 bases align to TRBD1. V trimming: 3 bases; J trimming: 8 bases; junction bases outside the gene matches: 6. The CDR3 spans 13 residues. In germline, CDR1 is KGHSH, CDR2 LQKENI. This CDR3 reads CASSPSTGEGYTF. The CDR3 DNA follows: TGTGCCAGCTCACCTTCAACAGGGGAAGGCTACACCTTC. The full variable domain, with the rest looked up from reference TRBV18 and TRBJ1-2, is NAGVMQNPRHLVRRRGQEARLRCSPMKGHSHVYWYRQLPEEGLKFMVYLQKENIIDESGMPKERFSAEFPKEGPSILRIQQVVRGDSAAYFCASSPSTGEGYTFGSGTRLTVV.

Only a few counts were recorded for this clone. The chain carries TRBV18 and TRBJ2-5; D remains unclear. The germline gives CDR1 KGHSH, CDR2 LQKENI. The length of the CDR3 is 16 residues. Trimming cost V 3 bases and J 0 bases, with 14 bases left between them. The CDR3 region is CASSPESLRYQETQYF. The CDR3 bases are TGTGCCAGCTCACCGGAGTCGCTGCGGTACCAAGAGACCCAGTACTTC.

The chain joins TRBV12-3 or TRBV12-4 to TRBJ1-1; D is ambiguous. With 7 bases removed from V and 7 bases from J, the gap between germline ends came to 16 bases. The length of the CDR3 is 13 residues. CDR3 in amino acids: CASTSIPRSEAFF. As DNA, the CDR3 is TGTGCCAGCACCTCAATACCCCGGAGTGAAGCTTTCTTT.

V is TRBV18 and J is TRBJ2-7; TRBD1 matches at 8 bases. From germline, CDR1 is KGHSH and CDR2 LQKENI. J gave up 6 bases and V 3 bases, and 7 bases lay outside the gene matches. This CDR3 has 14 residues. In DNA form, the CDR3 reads TGTGCCAGCTCACCTGGCTGGACAGGGCTCGAGCAGTACTTC. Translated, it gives CASSPGWTGLEQYF.